These 5 T cell receptor beta chains came from one sample sequenced in a study of shared clonotypes between healthy human individuals. Assay used: immunoSEQ multiplex PCR; TCRdb lists only in-frame clones, some missing. This sample has approximately 2.1 million clones, with more than 80% found just once. Sequencing was done on a sample of naive CD4+ T cells from PBMCs. Subset described: CD45RA+ positively selected. Receptors were obtained from a man between 18 and 29 years old in good health. Some clones in this sample may be carry-over from other donors' samples.

The CDR3 DNA follows: TGTGCCAGCACCAGTCCCCCGGGACAGGGCTTTTACGAGCAGTACTTC. Amino acids: CASTSPPGQGFYEQYF. J is TRBJ2-7 and V is TRBV28; 9 nucleotides align to TRBD1. The J segment lost 4 bases and the V segment lost 7 bases, leaving 14 bases of the junction unmatched. The CDR3 sequence is 16 residues long. The V gene's germline CDR1 is MDHEN and CDR2 SYDVKM. The full variable domain, in which reference TRBV28 and TRBJ2-7 provide the parts outside the CDR3, is DVKVTQSSRYLVKRTGEKVFLECVQDMDHENMFWYRQDPGLGLRLIYFSYDVKMKEKGDIPEGYSVSREKKERFSLILESASTNQTSMYLCASTSPPGQGFYEQYFGPGTRLTVT.

A remark on this clone: This sample includes further DNA sequences coding for the same CDR3. V is TRBV2 and J is TRBJ2-1, with 7 positions matching TRBD2. The CDR3 has 15 residues. V was clipped by 4 bases and J by 0 bases; unmatched bases: 3. Per the germline V gene, CDR1 is SNHLY and CDR2 is FYNNEI. This CDR3 is CASSGGGSSYNEQFF. In DNA, the CDR3 is TGTGCCAGCAGTGGGGGCGGGAGCTCCTACAATGAGCAGTTCTTC.

The chain uses TRBV11-1 and TRBJ1-1; TRBD1 aligns across 9 bases. Germline lookup yields CDR1 SGHAT and CDR2 FQDESV (reference sequence). Losses at the gene ends were 5 bases for V and 3 bases for J; bases not matched to a gene: 7. The CDR3 consists of 15 residues. This CDR3 is CASSPGDRADTEAFF. The DNA for the CDR3 is TGTGCCAGCAGCCCAGGGGACAGGGCGGACACTGAAGCTTTCTTT.

The V gene is TRBV6-5, the J gene TRBJ1-1; 7 bases map to TRBD1. The CDR3 consists of 15 residues. J was trimmed by 3 bases and V by 2 bases; bases with no gene match: 6. The germline CDR1 and CDR2 sequences are MNHEY and SVGAGI. As DNA, the CDR3 is TGTGCCAGCAGTTACGGAGGGGGCAGGGACACTGAAGCTTTCTTT. Encoded protein: CASSYGGGRDTEAFF.

The chain employs TRBV18 and TRBJ2-7, with TRBD1 matching over 8 bases. CDR1 KGHSH and CDR2 LQKENI come from the germline V gene. V was pared by 3 bases and J by 0 bases, with 13 bases of the junction left unmatched. The CDR3 consists of 18 residues. In nucleotides, the CDR3 is TGTGCCAGCTCACCGGCCGGGACAGGTACCACGAGCTCCTACGAGCAGTACTTC. It yields the protein CASSPAGTGTTSSYEQYF.